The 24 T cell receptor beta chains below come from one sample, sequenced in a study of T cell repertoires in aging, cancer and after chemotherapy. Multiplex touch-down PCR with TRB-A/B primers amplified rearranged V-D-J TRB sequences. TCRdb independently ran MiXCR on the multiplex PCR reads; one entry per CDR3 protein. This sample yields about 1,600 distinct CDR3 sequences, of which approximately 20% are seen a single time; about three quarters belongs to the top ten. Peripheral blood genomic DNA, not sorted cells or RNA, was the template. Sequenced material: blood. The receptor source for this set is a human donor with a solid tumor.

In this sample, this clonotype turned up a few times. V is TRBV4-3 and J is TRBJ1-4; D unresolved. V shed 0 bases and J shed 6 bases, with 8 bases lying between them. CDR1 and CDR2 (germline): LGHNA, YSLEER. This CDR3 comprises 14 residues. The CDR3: CASSQDSWDEKLFF. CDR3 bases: TGCGCCAGCAGCCAAGATTCCTGGGATGAAAAACTGTTTTTT.

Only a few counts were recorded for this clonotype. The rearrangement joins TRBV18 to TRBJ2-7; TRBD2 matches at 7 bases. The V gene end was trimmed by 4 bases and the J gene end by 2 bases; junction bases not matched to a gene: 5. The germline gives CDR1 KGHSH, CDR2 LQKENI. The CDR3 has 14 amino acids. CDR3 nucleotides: TGTGCCAGCTCACTACCGGGACTAACCTACGAGCAGTACTTC. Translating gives CASSLPGLTYEQYF.

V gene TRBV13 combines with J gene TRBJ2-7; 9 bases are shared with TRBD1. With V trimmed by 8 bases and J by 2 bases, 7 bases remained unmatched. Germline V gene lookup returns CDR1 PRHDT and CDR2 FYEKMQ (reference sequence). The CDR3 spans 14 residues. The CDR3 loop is CASGSWDRAYEQYF. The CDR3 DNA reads TGTGCCAGCGGCTCCTGGGACAGGGCCTACGAGCAGTACTTC.

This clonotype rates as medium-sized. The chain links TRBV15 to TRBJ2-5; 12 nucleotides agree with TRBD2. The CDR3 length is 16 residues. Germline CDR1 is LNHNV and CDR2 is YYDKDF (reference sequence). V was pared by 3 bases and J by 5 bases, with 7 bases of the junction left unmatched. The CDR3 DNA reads TGTGCCACCAGCAGGCAGACTAGCGGGGGATCGGAGACCCAGTACTTC. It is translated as CATSRQTSGGSETQYF.

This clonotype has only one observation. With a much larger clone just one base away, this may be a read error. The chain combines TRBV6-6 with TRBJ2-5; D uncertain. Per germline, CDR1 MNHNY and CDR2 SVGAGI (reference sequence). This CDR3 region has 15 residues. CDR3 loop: CASSYGGVAQDTQYF. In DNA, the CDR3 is TGTGCCAGCAGCTATGGTGGGGTTGCCCAAGATACCCAGTACTTC.

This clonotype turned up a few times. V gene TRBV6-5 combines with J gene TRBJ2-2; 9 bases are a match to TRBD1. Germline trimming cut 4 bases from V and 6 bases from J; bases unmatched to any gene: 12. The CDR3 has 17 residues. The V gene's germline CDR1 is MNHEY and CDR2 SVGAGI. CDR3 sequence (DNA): TGTGCCAGCAGTTCCCGGGACAGGGCGGGCGTCGCCGGGGAGCTGTTTTTT. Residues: CASSSRDRAGVAGELFF.

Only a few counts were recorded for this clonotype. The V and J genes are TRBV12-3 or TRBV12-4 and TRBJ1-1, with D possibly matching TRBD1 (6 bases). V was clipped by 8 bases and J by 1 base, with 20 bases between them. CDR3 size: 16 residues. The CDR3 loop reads CASRTDSGRANTEAFF. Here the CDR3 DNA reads TGTGCCAGCCGAACGGACAGCGGGAGGGCGAACACTGAAGCTTTCTTT.

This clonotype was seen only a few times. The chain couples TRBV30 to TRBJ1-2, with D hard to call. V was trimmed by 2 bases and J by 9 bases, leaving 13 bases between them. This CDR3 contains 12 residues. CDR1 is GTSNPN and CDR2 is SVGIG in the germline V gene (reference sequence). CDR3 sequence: CAWSPGGESYTF. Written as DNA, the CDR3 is TGTGCCTGGAGTCCGGGTGGGGAAAGCTACACCTTC.

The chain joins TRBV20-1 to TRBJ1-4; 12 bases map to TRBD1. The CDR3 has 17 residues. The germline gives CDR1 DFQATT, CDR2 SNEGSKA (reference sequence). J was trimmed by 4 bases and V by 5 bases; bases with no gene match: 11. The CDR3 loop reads CSAEPGTGGFDNEKLFF. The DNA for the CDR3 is TGCAGTGCTGAACCCGGGACAGGGGGCTTTGATAATGAAAAACTGTTTTTT.

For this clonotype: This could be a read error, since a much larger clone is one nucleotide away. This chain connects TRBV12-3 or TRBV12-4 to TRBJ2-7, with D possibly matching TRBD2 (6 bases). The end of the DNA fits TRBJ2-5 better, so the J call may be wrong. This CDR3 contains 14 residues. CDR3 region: CASSQHGGRETQYF. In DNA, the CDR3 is TGTGCCAGCAGTCAACATGGGGGGAGAGAGACCCAGTACTTC.

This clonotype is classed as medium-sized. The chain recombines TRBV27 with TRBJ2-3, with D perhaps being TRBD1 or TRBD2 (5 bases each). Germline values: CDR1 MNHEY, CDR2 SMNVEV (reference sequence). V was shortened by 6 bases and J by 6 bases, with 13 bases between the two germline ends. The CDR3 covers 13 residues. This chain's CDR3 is CASSRIWGDTQYF. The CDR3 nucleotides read TGTGCCAGCAGCAGAATTTGGGGGGATACGCAGTATTTT.

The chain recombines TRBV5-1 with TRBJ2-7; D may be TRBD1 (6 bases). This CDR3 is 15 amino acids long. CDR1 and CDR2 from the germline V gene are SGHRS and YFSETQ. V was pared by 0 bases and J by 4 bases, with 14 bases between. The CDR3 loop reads CASSLGQGLLYEQYF. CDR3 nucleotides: TGCGCCAGCAGCTTGGGTCAGGGGCTTTTGTACGAGCAGTACTTC.

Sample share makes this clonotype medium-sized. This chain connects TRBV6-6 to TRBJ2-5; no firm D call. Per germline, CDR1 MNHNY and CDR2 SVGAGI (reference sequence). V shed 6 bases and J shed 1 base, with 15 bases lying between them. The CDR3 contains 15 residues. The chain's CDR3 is CASSYGGVAQETQYF. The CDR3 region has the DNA TGTGCCAGCAGCTATGGTGGGGTTGCCCAAGAGACCCAGTACTTC.

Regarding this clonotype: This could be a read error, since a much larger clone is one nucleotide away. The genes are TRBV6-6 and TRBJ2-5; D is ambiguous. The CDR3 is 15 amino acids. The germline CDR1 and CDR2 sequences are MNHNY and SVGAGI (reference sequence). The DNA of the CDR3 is TGTGCCTGCAGCTATGGTGGGGTTGCCCAAGAGACCCAGTACTTC. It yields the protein CACSYGGVAQETQYF.

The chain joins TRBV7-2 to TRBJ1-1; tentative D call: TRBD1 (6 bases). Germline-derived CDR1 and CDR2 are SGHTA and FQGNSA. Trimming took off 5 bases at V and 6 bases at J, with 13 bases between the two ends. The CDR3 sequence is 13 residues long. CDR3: CASSRNRDSEAFF. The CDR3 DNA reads TGTGCCAGCAGCAGAAACAGGGACTCTGAAGCTTTCTTT.

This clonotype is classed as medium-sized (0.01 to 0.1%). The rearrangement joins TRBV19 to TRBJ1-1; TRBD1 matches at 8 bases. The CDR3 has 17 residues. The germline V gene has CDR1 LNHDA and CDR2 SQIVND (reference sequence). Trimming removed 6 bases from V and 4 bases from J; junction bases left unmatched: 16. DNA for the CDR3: TGTGCCAGTAGCACAAGGACAGGGAGTTTCTCACTCACTGAAGCTTTCTTT. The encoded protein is CASSTRTGSFSLTEAFF.

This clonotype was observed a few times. The CDR3 DNA is TGTGCCAGCAGCTTCATGGAGGAGCAGTACTTC. This encodes CASSFMEEQYF. The gene calls are TRBV5-6 and TRBJ2-7; D gene unclear. CDR3 length equals 11 residues. V was shortened by 2 bases and J by 7 bases, with 7 bases between the two germline ends. Germline V gene sequence: CDR1 SGHDT, CDR2 YYEEEE.

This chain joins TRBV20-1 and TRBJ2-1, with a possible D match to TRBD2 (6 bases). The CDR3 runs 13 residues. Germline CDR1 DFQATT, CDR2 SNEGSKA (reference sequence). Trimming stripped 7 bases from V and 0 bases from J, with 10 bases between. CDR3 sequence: CSGEVSSYNEQFF. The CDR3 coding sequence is TGCAGTGGGGAGGTGAGCTCCTACAATGAGCAGTTCTTC.

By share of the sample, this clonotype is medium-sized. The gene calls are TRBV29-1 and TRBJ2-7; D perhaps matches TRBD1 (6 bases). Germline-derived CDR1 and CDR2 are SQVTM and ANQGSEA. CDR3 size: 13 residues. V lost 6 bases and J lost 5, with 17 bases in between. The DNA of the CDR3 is TGCAGCGTCCTGGGAATTGGGGGCCACGAGCAGTACTTC. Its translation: CSVLGIGGHEQYF.

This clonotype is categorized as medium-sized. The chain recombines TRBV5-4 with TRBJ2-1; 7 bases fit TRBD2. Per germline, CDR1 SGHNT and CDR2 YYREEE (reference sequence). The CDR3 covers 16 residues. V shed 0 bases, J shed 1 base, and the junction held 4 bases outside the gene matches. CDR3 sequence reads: CASSLGGGGSYNEQFF. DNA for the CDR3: TGTGCCAGCAGCTTGGGGGGCGGGGGATCCTACAATGAGCAGTTCTTC.

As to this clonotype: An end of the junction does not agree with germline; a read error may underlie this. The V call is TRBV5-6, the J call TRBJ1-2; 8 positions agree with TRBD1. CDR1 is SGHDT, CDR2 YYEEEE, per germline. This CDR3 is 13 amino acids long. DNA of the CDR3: TGTGCCAGCAGTCCCGGACAGGGCCGTGGCTACGCCTTC. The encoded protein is CASSPGQGRGYAF. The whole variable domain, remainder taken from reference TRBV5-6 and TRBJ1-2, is DAGVTQSPTHLIKTRGQQVTLRCSPKSGHDTVSWYQQALGQGPQFIFQYYEEEERQRGNFPDRFSGHQFPNYSSELNVNALLLGDSALYLCASSPGQGRGYAFGSGTRLTVV.

Here the CDR3 reads CASSAPVQETQYF. Here the CDR3 DNA reads TGTGCCAGCAGCGCCCCGGTACAAGAGACCCAGTACTTC. The chain combines TRBV7-9 with TRBJ2-5, with D hard to call. This CDR3 has 13 amino acids. The germline V gene encodes CDR1 SEHNR and CDR2 FQNEAQ (reference sequence). V dropped 5 bases and J dropped 2 bases, with 9 bases sitting between them. Drawing the rest from reference TRBV7-9 and TRBJ2-5, the complete variable domain is DTGVSQNPRHKITKRGQNVTFRCDPISEHNRLYWYRQTLGQGPEFLTYFQNEAQLEKSRLLSDRFSAERPKGSFSTLEIQRTEQGDSAMYLCASSAPVQETQYFGPGTRLLVL.

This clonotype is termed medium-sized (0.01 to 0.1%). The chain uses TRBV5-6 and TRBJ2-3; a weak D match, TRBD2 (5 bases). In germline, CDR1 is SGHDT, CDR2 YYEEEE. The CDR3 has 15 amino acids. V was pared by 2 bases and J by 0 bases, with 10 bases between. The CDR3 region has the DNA TGTGCCAGCAGCTTAGGCAGGACTAGCACAGATACGCAGTATTTT. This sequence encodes CASSLGRTSTDTQYF.

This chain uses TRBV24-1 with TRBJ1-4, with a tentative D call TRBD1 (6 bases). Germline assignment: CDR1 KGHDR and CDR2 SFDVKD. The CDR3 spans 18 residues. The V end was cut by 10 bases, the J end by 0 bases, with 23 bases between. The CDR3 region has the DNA TGTGCCACAGTGATTTGCATGGAAGGGGGGCCAACTAATGAAAAACTGTTTTTT. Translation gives CATVICMEGGPTNEKLFF.